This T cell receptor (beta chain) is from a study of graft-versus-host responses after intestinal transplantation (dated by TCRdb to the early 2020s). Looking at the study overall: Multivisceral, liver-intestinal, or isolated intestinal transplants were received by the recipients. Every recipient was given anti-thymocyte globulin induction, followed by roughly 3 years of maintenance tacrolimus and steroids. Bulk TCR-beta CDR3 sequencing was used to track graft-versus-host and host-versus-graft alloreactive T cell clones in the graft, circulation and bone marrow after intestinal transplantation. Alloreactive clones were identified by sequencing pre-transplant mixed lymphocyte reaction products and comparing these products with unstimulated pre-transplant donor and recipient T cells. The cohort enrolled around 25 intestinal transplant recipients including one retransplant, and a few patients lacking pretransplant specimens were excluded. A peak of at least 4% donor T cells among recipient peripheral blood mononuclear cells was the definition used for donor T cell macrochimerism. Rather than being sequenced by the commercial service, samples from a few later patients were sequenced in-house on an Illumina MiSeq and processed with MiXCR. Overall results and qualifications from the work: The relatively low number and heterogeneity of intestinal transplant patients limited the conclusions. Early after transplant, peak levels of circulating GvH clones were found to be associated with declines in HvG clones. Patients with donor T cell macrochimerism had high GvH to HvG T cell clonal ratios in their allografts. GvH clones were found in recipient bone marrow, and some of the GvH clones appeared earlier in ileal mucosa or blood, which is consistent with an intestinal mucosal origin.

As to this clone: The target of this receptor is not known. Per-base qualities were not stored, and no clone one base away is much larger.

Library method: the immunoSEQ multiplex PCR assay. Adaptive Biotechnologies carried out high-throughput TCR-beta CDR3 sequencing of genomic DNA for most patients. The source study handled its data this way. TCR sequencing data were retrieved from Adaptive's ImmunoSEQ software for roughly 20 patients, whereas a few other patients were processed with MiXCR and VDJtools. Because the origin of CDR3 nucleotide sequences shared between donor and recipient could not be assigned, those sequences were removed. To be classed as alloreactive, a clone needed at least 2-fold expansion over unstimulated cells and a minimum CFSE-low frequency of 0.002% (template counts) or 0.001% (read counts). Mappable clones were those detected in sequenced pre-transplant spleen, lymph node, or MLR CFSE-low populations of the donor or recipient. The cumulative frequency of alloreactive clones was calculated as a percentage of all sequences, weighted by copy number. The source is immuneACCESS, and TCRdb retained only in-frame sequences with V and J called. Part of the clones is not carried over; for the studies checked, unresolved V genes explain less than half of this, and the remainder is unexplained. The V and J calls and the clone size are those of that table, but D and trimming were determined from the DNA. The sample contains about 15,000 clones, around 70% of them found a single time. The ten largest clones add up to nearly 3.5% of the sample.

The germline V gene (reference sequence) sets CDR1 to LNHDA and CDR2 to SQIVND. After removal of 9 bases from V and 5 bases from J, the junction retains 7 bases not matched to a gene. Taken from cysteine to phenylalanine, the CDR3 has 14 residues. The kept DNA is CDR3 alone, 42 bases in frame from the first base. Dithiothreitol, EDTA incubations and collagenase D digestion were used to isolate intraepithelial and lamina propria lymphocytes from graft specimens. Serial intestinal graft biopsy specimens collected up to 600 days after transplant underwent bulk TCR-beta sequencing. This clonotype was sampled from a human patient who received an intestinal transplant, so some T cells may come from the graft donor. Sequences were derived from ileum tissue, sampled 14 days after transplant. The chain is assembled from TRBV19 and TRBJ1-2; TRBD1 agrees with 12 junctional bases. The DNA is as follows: TGTGCCAGCACCTGGGACAGGGGGCTGTATGGCTACACCTTC. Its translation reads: CASTWDRGLYGYTF.